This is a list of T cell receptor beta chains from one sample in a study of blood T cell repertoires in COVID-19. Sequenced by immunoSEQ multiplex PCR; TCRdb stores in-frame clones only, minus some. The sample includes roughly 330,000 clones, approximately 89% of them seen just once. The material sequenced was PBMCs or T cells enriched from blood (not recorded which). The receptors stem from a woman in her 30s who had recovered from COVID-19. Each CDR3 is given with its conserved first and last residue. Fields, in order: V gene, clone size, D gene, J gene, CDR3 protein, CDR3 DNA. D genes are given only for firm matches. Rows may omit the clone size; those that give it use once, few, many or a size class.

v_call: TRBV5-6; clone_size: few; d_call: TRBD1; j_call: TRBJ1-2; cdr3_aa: CASRRTGGEGGYTF; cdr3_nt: TGTGCCAGCAGAAGGACAGGGGGCGAAGGCGGCTACACCTTC
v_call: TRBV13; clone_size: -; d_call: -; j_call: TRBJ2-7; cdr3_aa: CASSPGRDYEQYF; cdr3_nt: TGTGCCAGCAGCCCCGGTCGAGACTACGAGCAGTACTTC
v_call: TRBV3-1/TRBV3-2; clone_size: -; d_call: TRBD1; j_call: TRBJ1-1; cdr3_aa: CASSPRQGDTEAFF; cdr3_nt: TGTGCCAGCAGCCCAAGACAGGGAGATACTGAAGCTTTCTTT
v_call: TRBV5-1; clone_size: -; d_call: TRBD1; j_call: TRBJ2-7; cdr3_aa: CASSAGTANSYEQYF; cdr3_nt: TGCGCCAGCAGCGCCGGGACAGCGAACTCCTACGAGCAGTACTTC
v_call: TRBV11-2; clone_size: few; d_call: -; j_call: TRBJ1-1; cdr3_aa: CASSNTLGFGAEAFF; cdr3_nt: TGTGCCAGCAGCAATACCCTGGGATTCGGGGCTGAAGCTTTCTTT
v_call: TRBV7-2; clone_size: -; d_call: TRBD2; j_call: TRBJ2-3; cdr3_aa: CASSLASGGSHTQYF; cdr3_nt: TGTGCCAGCAGCTTAGCCAGCGGGGGGTCTCATACGCAGTATTTT
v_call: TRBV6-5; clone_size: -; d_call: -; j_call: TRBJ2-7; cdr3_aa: CASSLIGAGQEQYF; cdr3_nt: TGTGCCAGCAGTTTGATCGGAGCCGGTCAGGAGCAGTACTTC
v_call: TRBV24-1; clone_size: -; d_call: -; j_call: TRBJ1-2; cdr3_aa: CATSAGSYGYTF; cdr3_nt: TGTGCCACCAGTGCGGGGAGCTATGGCTACACCTTC
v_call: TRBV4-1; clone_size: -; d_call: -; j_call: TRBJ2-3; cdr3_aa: CASSQFTQGVGDTQYF; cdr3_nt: TGCGCCAGCAGCCAATTTACACAGGGTGTGGGAGATACGCAGTATTTT
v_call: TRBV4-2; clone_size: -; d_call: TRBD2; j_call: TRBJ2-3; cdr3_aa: CASSVAGVVTDTQYF; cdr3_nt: TGTGCCAGCTCCGTCGCGGGGGTAGTCACAGATACGCAGTATTTT
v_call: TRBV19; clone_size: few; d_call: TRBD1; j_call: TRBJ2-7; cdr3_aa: CASSTPGTGVYEQYF; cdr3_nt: TGTGCCAGTAGTACTCCCGGGACAGGGGTCTACGAGCAGTACTTC
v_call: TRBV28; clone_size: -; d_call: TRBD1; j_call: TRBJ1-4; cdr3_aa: CASSRQGWNEKLFF; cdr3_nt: TGTGCCAGCAGTCGACAGGGTTGGAATGAAAAACTGTTTTTT
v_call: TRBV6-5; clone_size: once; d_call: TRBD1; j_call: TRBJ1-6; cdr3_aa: CASIRDRAGSPLHF; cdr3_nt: TGTGCCAGCATTCGGGACAGGGCAGGGTCACCCCTCCACTTT
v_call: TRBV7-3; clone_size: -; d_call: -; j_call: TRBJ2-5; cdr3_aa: CASSLFSYETQYF; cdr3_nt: TGTGCCAGCAGCTTATTCAGTTATGAGACCCAGTACTTC
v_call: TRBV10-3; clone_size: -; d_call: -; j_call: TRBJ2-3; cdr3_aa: CAISGQYRTDTQYF; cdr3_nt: TGTGCCATCAGTGGACAGTACCGCACAGATACGCAGTATTTT
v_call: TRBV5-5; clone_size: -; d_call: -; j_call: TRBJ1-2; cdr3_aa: CASSTSLDSFYGYTF; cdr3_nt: TGTGCCAGCAGCACCTCACTGGACAGCTTTTATGGCTACACCTTC
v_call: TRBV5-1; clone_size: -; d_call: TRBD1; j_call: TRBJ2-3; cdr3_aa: CASSSDRASSTDTQYF; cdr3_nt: TGCGCCAGCAGCTCCGACAGGGCCTCTAGCACAGATACGCAGTATTTT
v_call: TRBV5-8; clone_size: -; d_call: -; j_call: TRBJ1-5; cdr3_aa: CASSSRTALRISQHF; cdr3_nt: TGTGCCAGCAGCTCCAGGACAGCCTTGAGGATAAGCCAGCATTTT
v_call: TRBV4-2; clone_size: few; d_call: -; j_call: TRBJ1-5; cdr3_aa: CASSPRSLGQPQHF; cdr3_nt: TGTGCCAGCAGCCCCCGGAGCCTAGGACAGCCCCAGCATTTT
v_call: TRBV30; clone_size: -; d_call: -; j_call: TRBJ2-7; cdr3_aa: CAWSVRRGAMPYEQYF; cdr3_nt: TGTGCCTGGAGTGTACGGAGGGGCGCGATGCCCTACGAGCAGTACTTC
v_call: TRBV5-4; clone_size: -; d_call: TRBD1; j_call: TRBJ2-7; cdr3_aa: CASSSYRGEIGYEQYF; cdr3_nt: TGTGCCAGCAGCTCTTACAGGGGCGAAATTGGTTACGAGCAGTACTTC
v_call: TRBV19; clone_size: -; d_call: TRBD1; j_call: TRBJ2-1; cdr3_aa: CASSIHFVDRVYNEQFF; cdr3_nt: TGTGCCAGTAGTATTCATTTTGTGGACAGGGTCTACAATGAGCAGTTCTTC
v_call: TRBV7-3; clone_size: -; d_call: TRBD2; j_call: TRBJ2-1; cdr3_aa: CASSLRLAGNNEQFF; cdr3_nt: TGTGCCAGCAGCTTAAGACTAGCGGGTAACAATGAGCAGTTCTTC
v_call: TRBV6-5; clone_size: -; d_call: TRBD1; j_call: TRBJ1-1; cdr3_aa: CASSYGPTGRTEAFF; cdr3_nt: TGTGCCAGCAGTTACGGGCCGACAGGGAGGACTGAAGCTTTCTTT
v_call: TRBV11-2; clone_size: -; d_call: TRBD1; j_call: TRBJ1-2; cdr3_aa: CASSSRRGTGGGDYGYTF; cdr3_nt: TGTGCCAGCAGCTCCCGACGCGGGACAGGGGGTGGAGACTATGGCTACACCTTC
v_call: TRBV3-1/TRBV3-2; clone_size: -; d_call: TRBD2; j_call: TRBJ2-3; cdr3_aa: CASSQDERGGTDTQYF; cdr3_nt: TGTGCCAGCAGCCAAGATGAGCGGGGGGGCACAGATACGCAGTATTTT